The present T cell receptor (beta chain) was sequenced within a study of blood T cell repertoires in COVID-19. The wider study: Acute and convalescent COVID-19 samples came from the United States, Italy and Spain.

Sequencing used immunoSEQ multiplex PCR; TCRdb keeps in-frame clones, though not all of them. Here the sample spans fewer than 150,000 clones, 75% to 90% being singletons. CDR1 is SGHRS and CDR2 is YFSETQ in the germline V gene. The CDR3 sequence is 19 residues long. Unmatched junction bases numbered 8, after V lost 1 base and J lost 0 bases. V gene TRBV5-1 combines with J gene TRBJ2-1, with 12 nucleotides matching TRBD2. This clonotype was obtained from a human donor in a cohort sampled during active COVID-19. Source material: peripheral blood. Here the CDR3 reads CASSLYRLAGGSSYNEQFF. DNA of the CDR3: TGCGCCAGCAGCTTGTATCGGCTAGCGGGAGGGAGCTCCTACAATGAGCAGTTCTTC. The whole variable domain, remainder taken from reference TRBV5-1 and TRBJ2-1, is KAGVTQTPRYLIKTRGQQVTLSCSPISGHRSVSWYQQTPGQGLQFLFEYFSETQRNKGNFPGRFSGRQFSNSRSEMNVSTLELGDSALYLCASSLYRLAGGSSYNEQFFGPGTRLTVL.